The source of this T cell receptor (beta chain) is a study of identical twins. Study-wide points: For cord blood, abundant beta clonotypes had fewer insertions, unlike memory repertoires, which showed none.

A word on this clonotype: The target antigen is unknown.

Using its own MiXCR run on the 5' RACE reads, TCRdb lists one record per CDR3 protein. The data contain a few hundred thousand distinct CDR3 sequences, under 12% of them singletons. Trimming left V 1 base short and J 9 bases short, with 14 bases between. The CDR3 is 13 residues long. Germline loops: CDR1 SGHDT, CDR2 YYEEEE. Sequences were obtained from memory T cells sorted from blood. The clonotype originates from a man over 45 in good health. The chain recombines TRBV5-6 with TRBJ2-7; the D is unclear. The CDR3: CASSLSRSTAQYF. The CDR3 nucleotides are TGTGCCAGCAGCTTGAGTAGGAGCACGGCGCAGTACTTC.